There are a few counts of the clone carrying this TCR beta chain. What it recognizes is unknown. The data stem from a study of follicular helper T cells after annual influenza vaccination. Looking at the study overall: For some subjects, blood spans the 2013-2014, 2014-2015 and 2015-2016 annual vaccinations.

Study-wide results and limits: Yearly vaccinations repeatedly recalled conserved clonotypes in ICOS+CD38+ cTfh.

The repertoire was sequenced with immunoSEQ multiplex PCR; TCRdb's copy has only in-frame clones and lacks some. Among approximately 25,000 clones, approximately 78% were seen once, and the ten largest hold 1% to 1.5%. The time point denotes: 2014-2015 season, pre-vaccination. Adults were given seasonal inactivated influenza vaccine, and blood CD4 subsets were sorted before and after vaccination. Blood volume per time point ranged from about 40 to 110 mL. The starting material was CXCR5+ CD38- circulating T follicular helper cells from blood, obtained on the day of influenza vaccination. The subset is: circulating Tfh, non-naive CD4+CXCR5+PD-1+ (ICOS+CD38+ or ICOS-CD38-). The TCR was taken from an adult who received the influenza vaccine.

The CDR3 protein is CASSLTGTSYNEQFF. CDR3 coding DNA: TGTGCCAGCTCCCTCACCGGGACTTCTTACAATGAGCAGTTCTTC. The rearrangement links TRBV18 to TRBJ2-1; possibly TRBD2 for D (6 bases). The length of the CDR3 is 15 residues. Germline CDR1 and CDR2: KGHSH and LQKENI. The ends were cut back, 6 bases at V and 4 bases at J, with 16 bases in the middle.